This TCR beta chain was obtained from a study of CD8 T cells in ankylosing spondylitis. Ten or more counts support this clonotype. No antigen is known for it. TCRdb re-analysed the 5' RACE reads in MiXCR, keeping a single row per CDR3 protein. This sample has some 37,000 distinct CDR3 sequences, with about 5.5% found just once. General observations from the study: Earlier reports found some motif variants in synovial fluid and blood in reactive arthritis.

This TCR was sampled from a male donor with ankylosing spondylitis or in good health (not recorded which). Sequencing was done on a sample of blood, either unsorted or a sorted T cell fraction (not recorded which).

In DNA form, the CDR3 reads TGTGCCAGCAGCAAATCGTGGAGGGGGGGCACAGATACGCAGTATTTT. It translates to CASSKSWRGGTDTQYF. The chain joins TRBV21-1 to TRBJ2-3; the listed D gene, TRBD1, was not tested against the DNA. TRBV21-1 is an annotated pseudogene. The CDR3 covers 16 residues.